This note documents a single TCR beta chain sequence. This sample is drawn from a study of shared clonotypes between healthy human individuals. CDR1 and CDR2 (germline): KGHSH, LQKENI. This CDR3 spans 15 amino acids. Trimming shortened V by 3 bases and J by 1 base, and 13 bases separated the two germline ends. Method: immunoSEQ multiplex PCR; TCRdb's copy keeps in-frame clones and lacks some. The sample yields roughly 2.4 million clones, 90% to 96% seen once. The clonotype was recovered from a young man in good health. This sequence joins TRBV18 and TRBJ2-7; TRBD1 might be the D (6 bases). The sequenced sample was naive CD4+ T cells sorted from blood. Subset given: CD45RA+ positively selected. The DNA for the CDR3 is TGTGCCAGCTCACCCGAAGCAGGGGCATCCTACGAGCAGTACTTC. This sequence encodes CASSPEAGASYEQYF.